Listed here is a single T cell receptor beta chain. Antigen specificity is unknown. Patients had chemo-refractory metastatic non-small-cell lung cancer and received focal radiation plus CTLA-4 blockade that used ipilimumab. The data were taken from a study of radiotherapy plus CTLA-4 blockade in lung cancer. For the study at large: Objective responses were recorded in less than 20% of patients, with disease control recorded in 25% to 40%. Study-wide results and limits: Blood-borne expansion of tumor-derived TCR clones followed radiotherapy plus ipilimumab. Reported findings show early blood T cell clone dynamics, with interferon-beta, best predicted response.

Only in-frame clones appear in the TCRdb table, and some are missing; sequencing was by immunoSEQ multiplex PCR. The table lists around 110,000 clones, more than 75% of them singletons. The germline CDR1 and CDR2 sequences are MNHEY and SVGAGI. The CDR3 totals 15 residues. Trimming took 5 bases from V and 8 from J; bases not matched to a gene: 9. Sequenced here: peripheral blood, sampled from a patient treated with radiotherapy plus ipilimumab. V is TRBV6-5 and J is TRBJ1-6; 7 bases line up with TRBD1. The receptor's source is a human donor with non-small cell lung cancer that progressed on radiotherapy plus ipilimumab. Some clones in this sample may be carry-over from other donors' samples. CDR3 nucleotides: TGTGCCAGCAGTATAGACAGGGTAGGGGATTCACCCCTCCACTTT. It specifies CASSIDRVGDSPLHF.